Each of the 29 T cell receptor beta chains below was sequenced from the same sample in a study of T cells in Graves' hyperthyroidism and ophthalmopathy. It was RNA transcripts that yielded the amplified TCR beta CDR3 regions. Carried out on the TCR CDR3, a first-round RT-PCR used the HTBI primer set. One entry per CDR3 protein, called by TCRdb with MiXCR from the multiplex PCR reads. The data contain under 600,000 distinct CDR3 sequences, more than 15% of them singletons. Sample: blood. The receptor set was obtained from a woman in her forties with Graves' ophthalmopathy.

This chain uses TRBV6-2 or TRBV6-3 with TRBJ1-6; 10 positions agree with TRBD1. The V and J ends lost 0 bases and 7 bases, in that order; junction bases with no gene match: 6. The CDR3 covers 17 residues. Germline values: CDR1 MNHEY, CDR2 SVGEGT. CDR3 sequence reads: CASSYSRQGAGNSPLHF. CDR3 bases: TGTGCCAGCAGTTACTCCAGACAGGGGGCGGGGAATTCACCCCTCCACTTT.

This clonotype has at least ten counts. J is TRBJ1-1 and V is TRBV2, with unresolved D. The CDR3 contains 14 residues. V was clipped by 5 bases and J by 0 bases, with 10 bases between them. In germline, CDR1 is SNHLY, CDR2 FYNNEI. In DNA form, the CDR3 reads TGTGCCAGCAGTAGACCCACGGTGAACACTGAAGCTTTCTTT. It is translated as CASSRPTVNTEAFF.

This clonotype was observed at least ten times. The chain uses TRBV20-1 and TRBJ2-7, with 11 positions matching TRBD2. V lost 3 bases to trimming and J lost 6 bases; unmatched junction nucleotides: 10. Germline CDR1 is DFQATT and CDR2 is SNEGSKA (reference sequence). The CDR3 spans 15 residues. The CDR3 nucleotides read TGCAGTGCTAGGGTGACTAGCGGGACTTTGAGCGAGCAGTACTTC. Translated, it gives CSARVTSGTLSEQYF.

At least ten counts were recorded for this clonotype. One end of the junction varies from germline; a read error may be responsible. The chain has TRBV5-1 and TRBJ2-2; D call uncertain. The CDR3 sequence is 11 residues long. Germline V CDR1 and CDR2: SGHRS, YFSETQ. This chain's CDR3 is CASSLAGELFF. The CDR3, as DNA: TGTGCCAGCAGCTTAGCCGGGGAGCTGTTTTTT.

V usage is TRBV9 and J usage is TRBJ2-3; a possible D gene is TRBD2 (6 bases). This CDR3 has 14 residues. V was pared by 2 bases and J by 5 bases, with 12 bases between. Looked up from germline, CDR1 is SGDLS and CDR2 is YYNGEE. The CDR3 region has the DNA TGTGCCAGCAGCGTCATGGGGGGAGGAGATACGCAGTATTTT. Protein: CASSVMGGGDTQYF.

The gene calls are TRBV19 and TRBJ2-1; D might be TRBD1 (5 bases). The CDR3 spans 15 residues. Between the trimmed V and J ends, which lost 3 bases and 0 bases, there was a span of 9 bases. Germline V CDR1 and CDR2: LNHDA, SQIVND (reference sequence). CDR3 in amino acids: CASSISTVSYNEQFF. The CDR3 DNA is TGTGCCAGTAGTATTTCGACAGTCTCCTACAATGAGCAGTTCTTC.

V usage is TRBV20-1 and J usage is TRBJ1-1; D gene ambiguous. This CDR3 has 13 amino acids. Per the germline V gene, CDR1 is DFQATT and CDR2 is SNEGSKA (reference sequence). V lost 3 bases and J lost 0, with 8 bases in between. The CDR3 nucleotides are TGCAGTGCTAGTAGTCCTATGAACACTGAAGCTTTCTTT. This gives the protein CSASSPMNTEAFF.

The genes are TRBV24-1 and TRBJ2-2; D is undetermined. This CDR3 has 13 residues. Trimming cost V 0 bases and J 8 bases, with 6 bases left between them. Germline V gives CDR1 KGHDR, CDR2 SFDVKD. The CDR3 nucleotides read TGTGCCACCAGTGATTTGCAACGGGGGGAGCTGTTTTTT. Its protein product is CATSDLQRGELFF.

This clonotype was recorded at least ten times. The chain combines TRBV30 with TRBJ2-1; D may be TRBD1 or TRBD2 (5 bases each). The CDR3 consists of 15 residues. Germline lookup yields CDR1 GTSNPN and CDR2 SVGIG (reference sequence). Trimming cost V 1 base and J 2 bases, with 12 bases left between them. The CDR3 region is CAWSAGAVAYNEQFF. The CDR3 DNA sequence: TGTGCCTGGAGTGCCGGGGCAGTAGCCTACAATGAGCAGTTCTTC.

This clonotype has only a few counts. The rearrangement uses TRBV2 and TRBJ2-1; D remains unclear. The V end lost 3 bases, the J end lost 8 bases, and 17 bases lay between the germline ends. CDR1 is SNHLY, CDR2 FYNNEI, per germline. This CDR3 contains 15 residues. The CDR3 sequence: CASSEIRVLNYEQFF. CDR3 sequence (DNA): TGTGCCAGCAGTGAGATCCGGGTCCTTAACTATGAGCAGTTCTTC.

The table lists this clonotype with a few counts. This sequence joins TRBV7-9 and TRBJ2-1, with a weak D call TRBD1 (5 bases). Germline V lookup: CDR1 SEHNR, CDR2 FQNEAQ (reference sequence). The germline V and J ends were trimmed by 2 bases and 0 bases, with 8 bases remaining between them. This CDR3 has 15 amino acids. The CDR3 spells CASSLYDSSYNEQFF. The CDR3 DNA reads TGTGCCAGCAGCTTATATGACAGCTCCTACAATGAGCAGTTCTTC.

The table lists this clonotype with a few counts. The chain employs TRBV7-8 and TRBJ2-1; 7 nucleotides line up with TRBD2. The CDR3 has 18 residues. Germline V lookup: CDR1 SGHVS, CDR2 FQNEAQ. Trimming took 1 base from V and 8 from J; bases not matched to a gene: 17. CDR3 amino acids: CASSLVLAGPLVQDEQFF. CDR3 DNA sequence: TGTGCCAGCAGCTTAGTGTTAGCGGGTCCCTTGGTTCAGGATGAGCAGTTCTTC.

In its sample, this clonotype was seen many times. The genes are TRBV27 and TRBJ1-2; D remains ambiguous. Germline V gene lookup returns CDR1 MNHEY and CDR2 SMNVEV (reference sequence). The CDR3 covers 17 residues. With 7 bases removed from V and 4 bases from J, the gap between germline ends came to 25 bases. Here the CDR3 DNA reads TGTGCCAGCACCCAAATGCCCCAGAACCCCAAAGCCTATGGCTACACCTTC. The encoded protein is CASTQMPQNPKAYGYTF.

This clonotype was detected ten times or more. V is TRBV2 and J is TRBJ1-1; TRBD1 is a possible D gene (5 bases). Germline loops: CDR1 SNHLY, CDR2 FYNNEI. The CDR3 sequence is 15 residues long. The CDR3 here is CASEEGPNLGTEAFF. Here the CDR3 DNA reads TGTGCTAGCGAGGAGGGGCCCAACTTAGGCACTGAAGCTTTCTTT.

This chain joins TRBV7-2 and TRBJ2-7; D not certain. Germline V lookup: CDR1 SGHTA, CDR2 FQGNSA. V lost 3 bases and J lost 2, with 8 bases in between. The CDR3 extends over 13 amino acids. CDR3 residues: CASSLGNTYEQYF. CDR3 DNA: TGTGCCAGCAGCTTGGGCAACACCTACGAGCAGTACTTC.

This clonotype was observed at least ten times. This chain uses TRBV3-1 with TRBJ1-6; 7 bases align to TRBD1. The V gene end was trimmed by 5 bases and the J gene end by 8 bases; junction bases not matched to a gene: 6. This CDR3 has 14 residues. Per the germline V gene, CDR1 is LGHDT and CDR2 is YNNKEL (reference sequence). CDR3 loop: CASSFPGQYSPLHF. The CDR3, as DNA: TGTGCCAGCAGCTTCCCGGGACAGTATTCACCCCTCCACTTT. Supplemented by reference TRBV3-1 and TRBJ1-6, the full variable domain reads DTAVSQTPKYLVTQMGNDKSIKCEQNLGHDTMYWYKQDSKKFLKIMFSYNNKELIINETVPNRFSPKSPDKAHLNLHINSLELGDSAVYFCASSFPGQYSPLHFGNGTRLTVT.

The sample holds a few counts of this clonotype. V gene TRBV29-1 combines with J gene TRBJ2-7, with D possibly being TRBD2 (6 bases). CDR1 is SQVTM and CDR2 is ANQGSEA in the germline V gene. Trimming took off 7 bases at V and 7 bases at J, with 14 bases between the two ends. The CDR3 covers 11 residues. This CDR3 is CSAGGPKEQYF. DNA for the CDR3: TGCAGCGCCGGAGGGCCGAAAGAGCAGTACTTC.

This clonotype has only a few counts. The chain recombines TRBV20-1 with TRBJ2-7; 11 bases match TRBD2. CDR1 is DFQATT, CDR2 SNEGSKA, per germline (reference sequence). V lost 5 bases, J lost 6 bases, and 12 bases stayed unmatched. There are 15 residues in the CDR3. The CDR3 sequence: CSALLAGGLGSEQYF. The CDR3 region has the DNA TGCAGTGCTCTTCTAGCGGGAGGATTGGGGAGCGAGCAGTACTTC.

This clonotype was found many times. This CDR3 reads CASSPGADTQYF. The DNA of the CDR3 is TGTGCCAGCAGCCCTGGGGCAGATACGCAGTATTTT. The chain has TRBV18 and TRBJ2-3; D is undetermined. This CDR3 is 12 amino acids long. The germline V gene encodes CDR1 KGHSH and CDR2 LQKENI. Trimming stripped 8 bases from V and 4 bases from J, with 10 bases between.

This clonotype came up many times. The rearrangement uses TRBV2 and TRBJ1-2; D unresolved. CDR1 and CDR2 (germline): SNHLY, FYNNEI. V shed 3 bases and J shed 12 bases, with 11 bases lying between them. The CDR3 covers 11 residues. CDR3 bases: TGTGCCAGCAGTGAGGCCAGTTCTCACACCTTC. Translating it yields CASSEASSHTF.

At least ten counts were recorded for this clonotype. V and J are TRBV28 and TRBJ1-2; maybe TRBD1 (6 bases). The length of the CDR3 is 12 residues. CDR1 MDHEN and CDR2 SYDVKM come from the germline V gene. The V and J ends lost 11 bases and 5 bases respectively, with 15 bases between them. The CDR3: CAVGGQAYGYTF. CDR3 DNA: TGTGCCGTAGGGGGGCAGGCATATGGCTACACCTTC.

This clonotype was seen repeatedly, ten times or more. The rearrangement links TRBV6-5 to TRBJ2-3; no firm D call. V lost 0 bases and J 2 bases, leaving 6 bases between the germline ends. CDR3 length equals 14 residues. Germline V lookup: CDR1 MNHEY, CDR2 SVGAGI. The CDR3 bases are TGTGCCAGCAGTTACTCACGGGTCACAGATACGCAGTATTTT. This codes for CASSYSRVTDTQYF.

This clonotype has only a few counts. The chain uses TRBV28 and TRBJ1-5; 9 nucleotides agree with TRBD1. V shed 3 bases, J shed 5 bases, and the junction held 2 bases outside the gene matches. This CDR3 spans 14 amino acids. The germline V gene has CDR1 MDHEN and CDR2 SYDVKM. The CDR3 is CASSFTGGDQPQHF. The DNA of the CDR3 is TGTGCCAGCAGTTTCACAGGGGGCGATCAGCCCCAGCATTTT.

The gene calls are TRBV20-1 and TRBJ2-2; perhaps TRBD2 as D (7 bases). The length of the CDR3 is 16 residues. The germline gives CDR1 DFQATT, CDR2 SNEGSKA (reference sequence). V was shortened by 0 bases and J by 4 bases, with 15 bases between the two germline ends. In DNA, the CDR3 is TGCAGTGCTAGAGATGGGGGGGCGTATAGCACCGGGGAGCTGTTTTTT. It specifies CSARDGGAYSTGELFF.

This clonotype was observed at least ten times. The CDR3 sequence is CASSLTGNNQPQHF. CDR3 sequence (DNA): TGTGCCAGCAGTTTGACAGGGAACAATCAGCCCCAGCATTTT. The V and J genes are TRBV28 and TRBJ1-5, with 7 positions matching TRBD1. The CDR3 sequence is 14 residues long. The ends lost 3 bases at V and 3 bases at J; junction bases unmatched: 2. In germline, CDR1 is MDHEN, CDR2 SYDVKM.

This clonotype was recorded many times. The junction differs from germline at one of its ends, possibly a read error. The chain links TRBV7-8 to TRBJ2-7; weak D call: TRBD1 (6 bases). CDR3 length: 13 residues. The germline V gene encodes CDR1 SGHVS and CDR2 FQNEAQ. The CDR3 nucleotides are TGTGCCGGCAGACCAGGGGAATCCTACGAGCAGTACTTC. It encodes CAGRPGESYEQYF. The whole variable domain, remainder taken from reference TRBV7-8 and TRBJ2-7, is GAGVSQSPRYKVAKRGQDVALRCDPISGHVSLFWYQQALGQGPEFLTYFQNEAQLDKSGLPSDRFFAERPEGSVSTLKIQRTQQEDSAVYLCAGRPGESYEQYFGPGTRLTVT.

The chain recombines TRBV3-1 with TRBJ1-1; D is possibly TRBD1 (5 bases). Trimming shortened V by 0 bases and J by 0 bases, and 14 bases separated the two germline ends. CDR1 and CDR2 (germline): LGHDT, YNNKEL (reference sequence). CDR3 length: 17 residues. The CDR3 coding sequence is TGTGCCAGCAGCCAAGACCTACCGGGACGGCTGAACACTGAAGCTTTCTTT. Its translation: CASSQDLPGRLNTEAFF.

This clonotype was found a few times. This rearrangement joins TRBV27 to TRBJ1-2; D uncertain. The CDR3 is 15 residues long. Germline CDR1 reads MNHEY; CDR2 reads SMNVEV (reference sequence). V shed 2 bases and J shed 7 bases, with 17 bases lying between them. In DNA form, the CDR3 reads TGTGCCAGCAGTTTAAAGGGCGCTCTGTCCGGTGGCTACACCTTC. Translated, it gives CASSLKGALSGGYTF.

This clonotype was counted many times. J is TRBJ2-2 and V is TRBV7-2, with 7 bases fitting TRBD2. CDR1 is SGHTA, CDR2 FQGNSA, per germline. The CDR3 has 15 amino acids. J was trimmed by 5 bases and V by 5 bases; bases with no gene match: 8. CDR3 in DNA: TGTGCCAGCAGCAGCGGGAACATGGGAACCGGGGAGCTGTTTTTT. Its protein is CASSSGNMGTGELFF.